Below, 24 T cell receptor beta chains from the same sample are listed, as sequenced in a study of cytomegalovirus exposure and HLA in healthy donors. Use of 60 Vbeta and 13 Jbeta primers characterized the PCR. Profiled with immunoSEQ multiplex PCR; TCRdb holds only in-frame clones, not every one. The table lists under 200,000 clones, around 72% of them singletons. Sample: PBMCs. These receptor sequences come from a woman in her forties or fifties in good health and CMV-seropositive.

CDR3 coding DNA: TGTGCCAGTAGTATCCGTTGGGGGCCAAGCTCCTATAATTCACCCCTCCACTTT. It codes for CASSIRWGPSSYNSPLHF. The chain carries TRBV19 and TRBJ1-6; a weak D match, TRBD1 (6 bases). The CDR3 is made up of 18 amino acids. The germline V gene has CDR1 LNHDA and CDR2 SQIVND (reference sequence). V was pared by 3 bases and J by 0 bases, with 15 bases between.

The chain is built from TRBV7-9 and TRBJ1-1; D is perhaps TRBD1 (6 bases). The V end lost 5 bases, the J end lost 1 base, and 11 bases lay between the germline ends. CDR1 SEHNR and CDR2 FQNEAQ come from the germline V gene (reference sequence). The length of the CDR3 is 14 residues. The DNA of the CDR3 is TGTGCCAGCAGCGTCAACAGGGAGAACACTGAAGCTTTCTTT. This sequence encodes CASSVNRENTEAFF.

CDR3 nucleotides: TGTGCCAGCCATCCGGGACAGAGTAATTCACCCCTCCACTTT. This sequence encodes CASHPGQSNSPLHF. V is TRBV2 and J is TRBJ1-6; 7 nucleotides align to TRBD1. The germline V gene has CDR1 SNHLY and CDR2 FYNNEI. The CDR3 is made up of 14 amino acids. V was clipped by 8 bases and J by 6 bases; unmatched bases: 7.

The CDR3 DNA sequence: TGTGCCAGCAACGGGGATGTCTCTGGGGCCAACGTCCTGACTTTC. It codes for CASNGDVSGANVLTF. This chain connects TRBV6-6 to TRBJ2-6; possibly TRBD2 for D (5 bases). The V and J ends lost 7 bases and 0 bases respectively, with 10 bases between them. The CDR3 covers 15 residues. The germline V gene has CDR1 MNHNY and CDR2 SVGAGI (reference sequence).

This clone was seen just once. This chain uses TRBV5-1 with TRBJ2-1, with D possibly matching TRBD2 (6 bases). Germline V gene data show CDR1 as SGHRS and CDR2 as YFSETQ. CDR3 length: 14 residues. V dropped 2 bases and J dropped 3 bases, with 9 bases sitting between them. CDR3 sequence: CASSFRENYNEQFF. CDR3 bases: TGCGCCAGCAGCTTTCGGGAGAACTACAATGAGCAGTTCTTC.

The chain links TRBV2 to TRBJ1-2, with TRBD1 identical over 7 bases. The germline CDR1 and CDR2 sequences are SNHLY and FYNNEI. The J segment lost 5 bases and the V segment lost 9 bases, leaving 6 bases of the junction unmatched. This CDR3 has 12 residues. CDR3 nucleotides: TGTGCCAGTAGAGACAGGGCTTATGGCTACACCTTC. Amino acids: CASRDRAYGYTF.

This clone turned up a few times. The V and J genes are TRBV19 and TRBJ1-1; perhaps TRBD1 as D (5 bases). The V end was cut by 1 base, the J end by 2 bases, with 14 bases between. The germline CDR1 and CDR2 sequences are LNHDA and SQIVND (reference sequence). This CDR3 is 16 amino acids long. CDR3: CASSIAFRAYNTEAFF. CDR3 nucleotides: TGTGCCAGTAGTATAGCGTTCAGGGCCTACAACACTGAAGCTTTCTTT. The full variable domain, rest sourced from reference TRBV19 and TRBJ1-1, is DGGITQSPKYLFRKEGQNVTLSCEQNLNHDAMYWYRQDPGQGLRLIYYSQIVNDFQKGDIAEGYSVSREKKESFPLTVTSAQKNPTAFYLCASSIAFRAYNTEAFFGQGTRLTVV.

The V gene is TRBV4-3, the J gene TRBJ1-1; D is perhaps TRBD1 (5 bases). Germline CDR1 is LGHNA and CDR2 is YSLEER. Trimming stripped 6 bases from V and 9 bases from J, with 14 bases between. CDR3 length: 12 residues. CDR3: CASRGPGGKAFF. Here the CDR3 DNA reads TGCGCCAGCAGGGGACCCGGGGGAAAAGCTTTCTTT.

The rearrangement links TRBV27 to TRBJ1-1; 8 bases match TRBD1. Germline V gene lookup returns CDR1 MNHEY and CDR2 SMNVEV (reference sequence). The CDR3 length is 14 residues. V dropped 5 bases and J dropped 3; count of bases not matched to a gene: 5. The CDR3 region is CASSRTGRDTEAFF. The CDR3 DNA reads TGTGCCAGCAGTCGGACAGGGCGGGACACTGAAGCTTTCTTT.

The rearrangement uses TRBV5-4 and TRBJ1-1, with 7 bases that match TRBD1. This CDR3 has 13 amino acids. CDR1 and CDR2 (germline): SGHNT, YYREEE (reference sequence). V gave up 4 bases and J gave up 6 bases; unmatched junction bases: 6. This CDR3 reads CASSPDRSPEAFF. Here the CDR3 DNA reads TGTGCCAGCAGCCCGGACAGGAGTCCTGAAGCTTTCTTT.

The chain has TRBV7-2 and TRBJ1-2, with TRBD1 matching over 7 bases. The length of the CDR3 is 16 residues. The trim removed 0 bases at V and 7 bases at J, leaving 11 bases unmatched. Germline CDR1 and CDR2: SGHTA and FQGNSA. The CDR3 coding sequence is TGTGCCAGCAGCTTAGCGAGGGCAGGGGGACTGGTTGGCTACACCTTC. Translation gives CASSLARAGGLVGYTF.

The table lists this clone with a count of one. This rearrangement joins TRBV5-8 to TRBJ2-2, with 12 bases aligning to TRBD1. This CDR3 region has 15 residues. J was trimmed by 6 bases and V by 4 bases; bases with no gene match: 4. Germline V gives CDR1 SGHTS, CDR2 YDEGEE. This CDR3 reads CASSVRDRGPGELFF. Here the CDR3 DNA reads TGTGCCAGCAGCGTACGGGACAGGGGGCCCGGGGAGCTGTTTTTT.

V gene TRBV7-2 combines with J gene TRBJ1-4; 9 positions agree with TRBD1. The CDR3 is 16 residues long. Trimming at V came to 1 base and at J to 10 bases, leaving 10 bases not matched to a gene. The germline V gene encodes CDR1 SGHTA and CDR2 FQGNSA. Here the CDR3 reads CASSLVAGTGRGKLFF. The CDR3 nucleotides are TGTGCCAGCAGCTTAGTAGCCGGGACAGGGCGCGGAAAACTGTTTTTT.

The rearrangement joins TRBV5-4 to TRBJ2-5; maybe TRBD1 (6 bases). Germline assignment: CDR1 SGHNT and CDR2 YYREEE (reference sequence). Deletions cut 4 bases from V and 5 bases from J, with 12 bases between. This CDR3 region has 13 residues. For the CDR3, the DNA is TGTGCCAGCAGCCAGGACAGTGCCGAGACCCAGTACTTC. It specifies CASSQDSAETQYF.

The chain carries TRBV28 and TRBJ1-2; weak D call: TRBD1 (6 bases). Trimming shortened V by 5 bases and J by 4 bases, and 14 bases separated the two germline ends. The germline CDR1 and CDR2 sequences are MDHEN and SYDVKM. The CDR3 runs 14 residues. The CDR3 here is CASSRDTLGYGYTF. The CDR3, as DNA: TGTGCCAGCAGTAGGGACACCTTGGGCTATGGCTACACCTTC.

This CDR3 is CASSYSQGEITEAFF. CDR3 DNA: TGTGCCAGCAGTTACTCGCAGGGGGAGATCACTGAAGCTTTCTTT. The chain joins TRBV6-5 to TRBJ1-1; 7 bases are shared with TRBD1. Looked up from germline, CDR1 is MNHEY and CDR2 is SVGAGI. The V gene end was trimmed by 0 bases and the J gene end by 4 bases; junction bases not matched to a gene: 5. CDR3 length equals 15 residues.

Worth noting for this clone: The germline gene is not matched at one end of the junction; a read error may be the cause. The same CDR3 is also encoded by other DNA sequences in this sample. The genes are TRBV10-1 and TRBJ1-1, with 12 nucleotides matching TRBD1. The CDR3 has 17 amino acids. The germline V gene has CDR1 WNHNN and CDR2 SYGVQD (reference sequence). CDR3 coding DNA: TGCGCCAGCAGTGACGGGACAGGGGGCTTCGGGAACACTGAAGCTTTCTTC. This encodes CASSDGTGGFGNTEAFF.

The CDR3 is CASRAQGSGGEKLFF. CDR3 DNA: TGTGCCAGCAGGGCACAGGGATCAGGGGGTGAAAAACTGTTTTTT. This chain joins TRBV6-4 and TRBJ1-4, with 7 bases identical to TRBD1. CDR3 length: 15 residues. J lost 7 bases, V lost 6 bases, and 11 bases had no gene match. The germline V gene encodes CDR1 MRHNA and CDR2 SNTAGT.

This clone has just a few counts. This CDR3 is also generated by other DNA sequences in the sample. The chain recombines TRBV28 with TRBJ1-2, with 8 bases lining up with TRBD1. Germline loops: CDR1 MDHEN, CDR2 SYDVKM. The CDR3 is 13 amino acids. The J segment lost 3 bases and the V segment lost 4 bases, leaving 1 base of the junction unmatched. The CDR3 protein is CASSSTGDYGYTF. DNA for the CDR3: TGTGCCAGCAGTTCGACAGGGGACTATGGCTACACCTTC.

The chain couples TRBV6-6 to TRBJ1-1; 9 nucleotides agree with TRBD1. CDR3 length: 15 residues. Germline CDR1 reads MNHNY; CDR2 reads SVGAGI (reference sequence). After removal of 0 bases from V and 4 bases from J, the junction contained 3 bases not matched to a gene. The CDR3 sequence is CASSYSGQGTTEAFF. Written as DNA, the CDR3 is TGTGCCAGCAGTTACTCCGGACAGGGGACCACTGAAGCTTTCTTT.

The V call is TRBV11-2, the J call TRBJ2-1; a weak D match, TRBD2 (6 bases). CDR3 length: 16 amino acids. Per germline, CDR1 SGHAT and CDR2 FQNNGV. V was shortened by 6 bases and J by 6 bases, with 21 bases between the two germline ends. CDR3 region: CASSSRAGNSSNEQFF. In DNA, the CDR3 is TGTGCCAGCAGTTCCCGAGCGGGTAATTCGAGCAATGAGCAGTTCTTC.

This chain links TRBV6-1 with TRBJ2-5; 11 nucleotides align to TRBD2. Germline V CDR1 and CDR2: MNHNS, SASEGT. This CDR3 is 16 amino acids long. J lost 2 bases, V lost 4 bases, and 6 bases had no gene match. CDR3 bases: TGTGCCAGCAGTGGGCCGGGACTAGCGGTACAAGAGACCCAGTACTTC. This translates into CASSGPGLAVQETQYF.

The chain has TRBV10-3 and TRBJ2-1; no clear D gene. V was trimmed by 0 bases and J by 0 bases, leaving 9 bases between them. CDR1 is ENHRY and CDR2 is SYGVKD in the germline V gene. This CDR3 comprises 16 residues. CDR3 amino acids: CAISESAESSYNEQFF. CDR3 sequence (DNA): TGTGCCATCAGTGAGTCGGCGGAGAGCTCCTACAATGAGCAGTTCTTC.

CDR3 coding DNA: TGTGCCAGCAGCTTGGACAGGGAGTTGGATGCGCAGTATTTT. Translated: CASSLDRELDAQYF. The rearrangement links TRBV11-2 to TRBJ2-3, with 8 nucleotides matching TRBD1. The CDR3 extends over 14 amino acids. With 3 bases clipped from V and 10 bases from J, the junction kept 9 bases outside the gene matches. In germline, CDR1 is SGHAT, CDR2 FQNNGV.